This T cell receptor (beta chain) came from a study of control samples from healthy donors and cancer patients. The protocol was immunoSEQ multiplex PCR, while the TCRdb copy is restricted to in-frame clones and leaves out a portion. The table lists more than 100,000 clones, over 85% of them singletons. Sample: PBMCs. This clonotype was obtained from a man between 50 and 59 years old with head and neck cancer.

CDR3 amino acids: CATSRANYEQYF. The CDR3 bases are TGTGCCACCAGCAGAGCCAACTACGAGCAGTACTTC. This chain uses TRBV15 with TRBJ2-7; D is unclear. CDR1 is LNHNV, CDR2 YYDKDF, per germline (reference sequence). V lost 1 base to trimming and J lost 3 bases, with 4 bases between them. CDR3 length: 12 amino acids.